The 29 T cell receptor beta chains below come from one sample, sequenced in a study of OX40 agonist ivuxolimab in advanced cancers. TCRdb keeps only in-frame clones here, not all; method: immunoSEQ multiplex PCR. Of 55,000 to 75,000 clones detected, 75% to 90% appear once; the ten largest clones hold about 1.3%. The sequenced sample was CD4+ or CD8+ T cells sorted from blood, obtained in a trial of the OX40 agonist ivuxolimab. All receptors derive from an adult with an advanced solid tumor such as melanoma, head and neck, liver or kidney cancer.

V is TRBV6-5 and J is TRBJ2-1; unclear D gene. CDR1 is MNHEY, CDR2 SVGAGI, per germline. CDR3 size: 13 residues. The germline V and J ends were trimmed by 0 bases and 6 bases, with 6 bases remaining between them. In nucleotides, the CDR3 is TGTGCCAGCAGTTACTCGAAGGCCAATGAGCAGTTCTTC. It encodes CASSYSKANEQFF.

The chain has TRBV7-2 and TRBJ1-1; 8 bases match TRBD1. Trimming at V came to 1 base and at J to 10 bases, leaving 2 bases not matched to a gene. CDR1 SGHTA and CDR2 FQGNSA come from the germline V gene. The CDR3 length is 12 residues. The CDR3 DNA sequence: TGTGCCAGCAGCTTAGGACAGGGGTTAGCTTTCTTT. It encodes CASSLGQGLAFF.

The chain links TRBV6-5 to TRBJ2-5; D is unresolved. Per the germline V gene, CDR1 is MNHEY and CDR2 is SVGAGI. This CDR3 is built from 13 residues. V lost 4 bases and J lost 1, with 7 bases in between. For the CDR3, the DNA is TGTGCCAGCAGTTCTACCAGCCAAGAGACCCAGTACTTC. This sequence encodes CASSSTSQETQYF.

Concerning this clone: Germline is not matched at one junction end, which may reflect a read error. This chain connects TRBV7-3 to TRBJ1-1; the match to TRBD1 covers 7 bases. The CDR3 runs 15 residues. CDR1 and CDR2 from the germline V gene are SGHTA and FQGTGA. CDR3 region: CAGSPRGPGETEAFF. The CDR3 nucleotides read TGTGCCGGCAGCCCGAGGGGGCCGGGTGAGACTGAAGCTTTCTTT.

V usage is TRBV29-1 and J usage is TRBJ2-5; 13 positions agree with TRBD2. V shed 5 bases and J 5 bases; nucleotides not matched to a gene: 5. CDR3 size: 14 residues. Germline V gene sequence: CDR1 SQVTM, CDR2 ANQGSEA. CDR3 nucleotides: TGCAGCGTTATGGGACTAGCGGGACGCGAGACCCAGTACTTC. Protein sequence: CSVMGLAGRETQYF.

CDR3 in amino acids: CASSPPGRAEEQFF. The CDR3 region has the DNA TGTGCCAGCTCACCACCGGGCAGGGCGGAGGAGCAGTTCTTC. This rearrangement joins TRBV18 to TRBJ2-1, with D possibly matching TRBD1 (5 bases). The CDR3 length is 14 residues. Germline-derived CDR1 and CDR2 are KGHSH and LQKENI. V was clipped by 0 bases and J by 10 bases, with 13 bases between them.

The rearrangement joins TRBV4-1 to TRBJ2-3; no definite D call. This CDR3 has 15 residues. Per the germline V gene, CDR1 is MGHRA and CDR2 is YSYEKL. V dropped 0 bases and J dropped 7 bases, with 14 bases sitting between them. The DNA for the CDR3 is TGCGCCAGCAGCCAAGATCGAGAGTCCAGGAATACGCAGTATTTT. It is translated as CASSQDRESRNTQYF.

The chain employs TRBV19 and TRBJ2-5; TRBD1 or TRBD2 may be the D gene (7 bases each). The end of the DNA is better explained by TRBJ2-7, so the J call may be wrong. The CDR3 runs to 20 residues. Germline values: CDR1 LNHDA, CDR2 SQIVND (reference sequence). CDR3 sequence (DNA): TGTGCCAGTAGTATAGGCTTGACAGGGTCACCGGGACTACCTTCCTACGAGCAGTACTTC. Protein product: CASSIGLTGSPGLPSYEQYF.

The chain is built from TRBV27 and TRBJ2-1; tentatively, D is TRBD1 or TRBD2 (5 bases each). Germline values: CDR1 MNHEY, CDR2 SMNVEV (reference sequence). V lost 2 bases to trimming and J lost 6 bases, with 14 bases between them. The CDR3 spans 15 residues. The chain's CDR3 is CASSLRQNGGNEQFF. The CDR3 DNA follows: TGTGCCAGCAGTTTACGACAGAATGGGGGCAATGAGCAGTTCTTC.

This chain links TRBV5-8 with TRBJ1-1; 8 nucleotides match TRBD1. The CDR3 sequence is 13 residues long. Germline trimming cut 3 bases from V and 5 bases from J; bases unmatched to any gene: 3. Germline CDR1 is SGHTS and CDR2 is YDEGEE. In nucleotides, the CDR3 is TGTGCCAGCAGCTCGGACAGGGATACTGAAGCTTTCTTT. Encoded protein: CASSSDRDTEAFF.

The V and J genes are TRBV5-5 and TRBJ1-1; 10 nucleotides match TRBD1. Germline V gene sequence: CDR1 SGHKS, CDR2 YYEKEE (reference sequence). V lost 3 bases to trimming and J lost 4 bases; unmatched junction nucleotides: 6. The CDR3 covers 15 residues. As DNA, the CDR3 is TGTGCCAGCAGCTCAGGGACAGGGGTGACCACTGAAGCTTTCTTT. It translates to CASSSGTGVTTEAFF.

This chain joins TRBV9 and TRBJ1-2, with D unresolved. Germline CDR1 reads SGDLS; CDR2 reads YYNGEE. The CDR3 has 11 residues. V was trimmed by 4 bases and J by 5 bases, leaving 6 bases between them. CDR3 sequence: CASSSGYGYTF. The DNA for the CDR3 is TGTGCCAGCAGCTCGGGGTATGGCTACACCTTC.

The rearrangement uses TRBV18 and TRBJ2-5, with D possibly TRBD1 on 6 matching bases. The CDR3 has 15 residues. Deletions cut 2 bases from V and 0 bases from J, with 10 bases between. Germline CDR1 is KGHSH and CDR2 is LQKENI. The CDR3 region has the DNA TGTGCCAGCTCACCAGGCAGGGGAGACCAAGAGACCCAGTACTTC. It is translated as CASSPGRGDQETQYF.

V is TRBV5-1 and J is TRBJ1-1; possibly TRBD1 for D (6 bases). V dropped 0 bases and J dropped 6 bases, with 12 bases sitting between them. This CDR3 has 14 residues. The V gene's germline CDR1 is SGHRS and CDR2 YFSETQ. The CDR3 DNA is TGCGCCAGCAGCTTGGGGCCGGGGGCGTCTGAAGCTTTCTTT. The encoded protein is CASSLGPGASEAFF.

In DNA form, the CDR3 reads TGTGCCTGGAGTACCTTAGGGGGTTCCTACAATGAGCAGTTCTTC. Translation gives CAWSTLGGSYNEQFF. This chain uses TRBV30 with TRBJ2-1; D is possibly TRBD1 (6 bases). In germline, CDR1 is GTSNPN, CDR2 SVGIG (reference sequence). Trimming stripped 2 bases from V and 1 base from J, with 12 bases between. The CDR3 is made up of 15 amino acids.

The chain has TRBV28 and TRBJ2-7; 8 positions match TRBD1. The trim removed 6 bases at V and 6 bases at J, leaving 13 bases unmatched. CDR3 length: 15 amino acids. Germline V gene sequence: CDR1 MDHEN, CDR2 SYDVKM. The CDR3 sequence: CASRGNDRGSAEQYF. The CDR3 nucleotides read TGTGCCAGCAGAGGAAACGACAGGGGTTCGGCCGAGCAGTACTTC.

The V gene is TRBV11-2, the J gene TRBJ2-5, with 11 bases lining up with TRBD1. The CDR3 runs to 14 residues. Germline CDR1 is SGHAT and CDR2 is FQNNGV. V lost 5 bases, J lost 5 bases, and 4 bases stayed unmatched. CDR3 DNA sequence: TGTGCCAGCAGCGGGACAGGGGGAGGTGAGACCCAGTACTTC. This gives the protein CASSGTGGGETQYF.

Here the CDR3 DNA reads TGTGCCAGCCAACCAACAGGGACCGTCGAGACCCAGTACTTC. Its translation: CASQPTGTVETQYF. The chain recombines TRBV6-5 with TRBJ2-5; D may be TRBD1 (6 bases). The CDR3 spans 14 residues. Trimming left V 8 bases short and J 5 bases short, with 18 bases between. The germline CDR1 and CDR2 sequences are MNHEY and SVGAGI.

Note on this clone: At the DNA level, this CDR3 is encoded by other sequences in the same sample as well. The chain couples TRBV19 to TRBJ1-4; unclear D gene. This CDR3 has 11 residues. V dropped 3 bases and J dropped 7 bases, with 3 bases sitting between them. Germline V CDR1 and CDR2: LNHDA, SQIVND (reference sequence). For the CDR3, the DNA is TGTGCCAGTAGTATTGGTGAAAAACTGTTTTTT. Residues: CASSIGEKLFF.

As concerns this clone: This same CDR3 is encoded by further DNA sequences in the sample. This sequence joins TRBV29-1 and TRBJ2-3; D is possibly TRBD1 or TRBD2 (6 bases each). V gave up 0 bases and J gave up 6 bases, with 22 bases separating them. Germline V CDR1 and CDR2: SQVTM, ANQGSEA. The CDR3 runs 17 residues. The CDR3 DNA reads TGCAGCGTTGAAGATGCGTTTGGGGGCGGGGCGGGGGATACGCAGTATTTT. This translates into CSVEDAFGGGAGDTQYF.

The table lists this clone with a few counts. The CDR3 region is CASSLAGPASTDTQYF. CDR3 nucleotides: TGCGCCAGCAGCTTGGCCGGTCCCGCTAGCACAGATACGCAGTATTTT. This chain joins TRBV5-1 and TRBJ2-3; D uncertain. Trimming pared 0 bases from V and 0 bases from J, leaving 11 bases between. This CDR3 spans 16 amino acids. Germline V gives CDR1 SGHRS, CDR2 YFSETQ.

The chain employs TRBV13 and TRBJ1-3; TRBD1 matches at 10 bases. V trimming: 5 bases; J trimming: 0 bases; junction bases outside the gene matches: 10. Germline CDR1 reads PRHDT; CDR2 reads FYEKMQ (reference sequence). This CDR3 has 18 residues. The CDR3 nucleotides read TGTGCCAGCAGCCAAAGGACAGGGGGGGACTACTCTGGAAACACCATATATTTT. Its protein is CASSQRTGGDYSGNTIYF.

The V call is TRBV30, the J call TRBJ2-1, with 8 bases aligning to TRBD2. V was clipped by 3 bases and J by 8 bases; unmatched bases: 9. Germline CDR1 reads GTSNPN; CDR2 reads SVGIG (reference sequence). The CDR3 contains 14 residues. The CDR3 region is CAWRTGGVRDEQFF. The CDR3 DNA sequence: TGTGCCTGGAGAACGGGAGGGGTCCGGGATGAGCAGTTCTTC.

CDR3 nucleotides: TGTGCCAGCAGCCCTAGCGGGGGGGGAGGTACGCAGTATTTT. Translated: CASSPSGGGGTQYF. This chain joins TRBV7-9 and TRBJ2-3; 12 bases line up with TRBD2. The V gene's germline CDR1 is SEHNR and CDR2 FQNEAQ (reference sequence). The ends lost 5 bases at V and 8 bases at J; junction bases unmatched: 5. The CDR3 spans 14 residues.

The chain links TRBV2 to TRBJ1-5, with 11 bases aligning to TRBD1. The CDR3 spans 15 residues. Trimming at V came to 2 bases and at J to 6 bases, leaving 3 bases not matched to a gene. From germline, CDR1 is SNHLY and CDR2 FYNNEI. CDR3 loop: CASSEWGQGGQPQHF. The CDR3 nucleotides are TGTGCCAGCAGTGAATGGGGACAGGGGGGTCAGCCCCAGCATTTT.

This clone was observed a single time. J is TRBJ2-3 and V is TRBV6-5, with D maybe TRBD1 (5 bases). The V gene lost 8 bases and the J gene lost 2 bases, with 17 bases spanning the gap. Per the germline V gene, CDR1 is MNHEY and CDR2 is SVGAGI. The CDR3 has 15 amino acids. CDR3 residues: CASAPGFRATDTQYF. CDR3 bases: TGTGCCAGCGCCCCAGGGTTCAGGGCCACAGATACGCAGTATTTT.

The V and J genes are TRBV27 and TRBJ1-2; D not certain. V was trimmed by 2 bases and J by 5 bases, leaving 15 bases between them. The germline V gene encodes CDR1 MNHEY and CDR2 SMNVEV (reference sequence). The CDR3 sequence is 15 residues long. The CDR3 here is CASSLLPVNRYGYTF. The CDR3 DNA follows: TGTGCCAGCAGTTTACTCCCCGTCAATCGGTATGGCTACACCTTC.

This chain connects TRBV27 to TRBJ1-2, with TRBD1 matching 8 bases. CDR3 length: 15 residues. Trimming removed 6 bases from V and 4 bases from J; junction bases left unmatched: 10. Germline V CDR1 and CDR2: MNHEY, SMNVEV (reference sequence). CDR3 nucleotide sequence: TGTGCCAGCAGCCCAGGGGGCGAAATTCCCTATGGCTACACCTTC. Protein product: CASSPGGEIPYGYTF.

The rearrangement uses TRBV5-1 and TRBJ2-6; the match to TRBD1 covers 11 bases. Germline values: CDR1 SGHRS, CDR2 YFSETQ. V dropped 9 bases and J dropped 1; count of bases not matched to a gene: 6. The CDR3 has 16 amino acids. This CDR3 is CATTGQGVSGANVLTF. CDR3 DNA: TGCGCCACCACGGGACAGGGGGTGTCTGGGGCCAACGTCCTGACTTTC.